Given below is one T cell receptor beta chain in context. The antigen is not known. This specimen belongs to a study of CD8 T cells in Susac syndrome. Whole-study context: Blood was drawn from patients with Susac syndrome. At that point, they were therapy-naive, on corticosteroids, or on intravenous immunoglobulin alone.

When the RNA was reverse transcribed, random hexamers were used with an input of 0.5 to 1 ug. An immunoSEQ multiplex PCR amplified TCR beta CDR3 over 54 Vbeta and 13 Jbeta. One entry per CDR3 protein, called by TCRdb with MiXCR from the immunoSEQ multiplex PCR reads. The sample yields about 80,000 distinct CDR3 sequences, nearly 95% seen once. Study results and limitations: Clonal expansion of Susac CD8+ cells peaked in TEMRA cells, and it also peaked in active patients. Susac-specific public clones found in total CD8+ repertoires numbered sixteen, and those in CD8+ TEMRA repertoires numbered about 5.

Germline loops: CDR1 MNHEY, CDR2 SMNVEV (reference sequence). Trimming left V 2 bases short and J 0 bases short, with 14 bases between. The CDR3 is 17 residues long. The genes are TRBV27 and TRBJ1-5; a weak D match, TRBD1 (5 bases). This TCR derives from a human donor with Susac syndrome. The sequenced sample was CD8+ T cells from PBMCs. The CDR3 nucleotides are TGTGCCAGCAGTTTAGGCCAGGGAGGTGATAGCAATCAGCCCCAGCATTTT. This codes for CASSLGQGGDSNQPQHF.